This entry is about one T cell receptor (beta chain). As yet, its antigen is unknown. Primers for the PCR totalled 60 Vbeta and 13 Jbeta. The repertoire was sequenced with immunoSEQ multiplex PCR; TCRdb's copy has only in-frame clones and lacks some. The table lists over 150,000 clones, roughly 70% of them singletons. V lost 7 bases and J lost 4; bases outside the gene matches: 9. CDR1 and CDR2 (germline): ENHRY, SYGVKD. The CDR3 has 14 residues. This sample stems from a study of cytomegalovirus exposure and HLA in healthy donors. Whole-study results and caveats: Common viral pathogens seemed, in a later analysis, to connect with several of the most significant clusters. High sensitivity and specificity were reportedly achieved when the classifier diagnosed cytomegalovirus status. The availability of immune exposure information extended only to CMV serostatus. Earlier analysis looked at TCR beta V segments, and most were productive about 90% or about 30% of the time.

The chain links TRBV10-3 to TRBJ1-2, with TRBD1 matching 7 bases. The sample comprised PBMCs. This sequence was found in a young man in good health and CMV-seronegative. CDR3 loop: CAITANEGAYGYTF. CDR3 bases: TGTGCCATCACCGCCAACGAGGGGGCCTATGGCTACACCTTC.